The clone carrying this T cell receptor (beta chain) was seen repeatedly, ten times or more. As defined, naive CD8 cells were CD45RO-negative and positively selected for CCR7, with terminally differentiated effector memory CD45RA+ cells excluded. The data are from a study of shared clonotypes between healthy human individuals. Across the study: Per donor, three plates held CD4 naive cells, three held CD4 memory, two held CD8 naive and one held CD8 memory.

Trimming removed 7 bases at V and 4 bases at J, with 17 bases between. The germline V gene has CDR1 LNHDA and CDR2 SQIVND (reference sequence). This CDR3 is built from 15 residues. Here immunoSEQ multiplex PCR was the method, and the copy in TCRdb shows in-frame clones only, minus some. In the table there are roughly 890,000 clones, roughly 92% of which are singletons. The material sequenced was naive CD8+ T cells sorted from blood. This TCR came from a man aged 25-45 years in good health. The chain uses TRBV19 and TRBJ2-1, with D maybe TRBD2 (5 bases). The CDR3 spells CASTLDGGGYNEQFF. CDR3 sequence (DNA): TGTGCCAGTACTCTCGACGGAGGCGGATACAATGAGCAGTTCTTC.